This T cell receptor (beta chain) is drawn from a study of T cell responses to AZD1222 COVID-19 vaccine. Study-wide results and limits: Among those given AZD1222, only six were seropositive at baseline. It was only after the peak T cell response that any repertoires were sampled.

Using immunoSEQ multiplex PCR, the repertoire was profiled, and TCRdb retains in-frame clones only, with some absent. The sample includes about 140,000 clones, roughly 85% of them seen just once. On this clone: As yet, its antigen is unknown.

This material consisted of peripheral blood, taken 28 days after the second dose of the MenACWY control vaccine. The receptor was isolated from an adult who received the MenACWY meningococcal vaccine as a control.

CDR3 protein: CATETVPRGNQPQHF. Here the CDR3 DNA reads TGTGCCACCGAGACAGTACCTCGGGGCAATCAGCCCCAGCATTTT. The chain is built from TRBV6-6 and TRBJ1-5; D is perhaps TRBD1 (5 bases). The CDR3 consists of 15 residues. Per the germline V gene, CDR1 is MNHNY and CDR2 is SVGAGI (reference sequence). V lost 10 bases, J lost 2 bases, and 18 bases lay in between.